The rows below give T cell receptor beta chains drawn from one sample of a study of blood T cell repertoires in COVID-19. Assay used: immunoSEQ multiplex PCR; TCRdb lists only in-frame clones, some missing. The sample consists of 300,000 to 400,000 clones, about 90% of them appearing once. Sequenced sample: peripheral blood. The receptors derive from a woman aged 45-60 years with COVID-19, enrolled during active disease. The CDR3 runs from the conserved cysteine through the conserved F or W. The D gene is left open where the match is weak. Size is omitted from some rows. Given values are once, few, many or a class for expanded clones.

V	D	J	size	CDR3	DNA
TRBV5-4	.	TRBJ1-4	.	CASSQSDGRLFF	TGTGCCAGCAGCCAGTCGGACGGGAGGCTGTTTTTT
TRBV19	.	TRBJ2-7	.	CAPGVGDSYEQYF	TGTGCCCCAGGGGTAGGGGACTCCTACGAGCAGTACTTC
TRBV30	TRBD2	TRBJ2-5	.	CAWSEGYSGRGETQYF	TGTGCCTGGAGTGAGGGCTATAGCGGGAGAGGAGAGACCCAGTACTTC
TRBV7-2	.	TRBJ1-1	.	CASSLWATNTEAFF	TGTGCCAGCAGCTTATGGGCCACGAACACTGAAGCTTTCTTT
TRBV7-2	.	TRBJ1-5	.	CASSAQSGDNQPQHF	TGTGCCAGCAGCGCCCAAAGCGGGGACAATCAGCCCCAGCATTTT
TRBV6-6	.	TRBJ1-1	.	CASSSRNTEAFF	TGTGCCAGCAGTTCTAGGAACACTGAAGCTTTCTTT
TRBV7-2	TRBD2	TRBJ2-7	once	CASSLDSWEGRFYEQYF	TGTGCCAGCAGCCTGGACTCGTGGGAGGGCCGGTTCTACGAGCAGTACTTC
TRBV13	.	TRBJ2-4	.	CASSSKVLGSVIQYF	TGTGCCAGCAGCTCGAAGGTCCTAGGGAGCGTCATTCAGTACTTC
TRBV5-1	.	TRBJ2-7	few	CASSFYDRTAEQYF	TGCGCCAGCAGCTTCTACGACAGGACCGCCGAGCAGTACTTC
TRBV27	.	TRBJ2-1	many	CASRPPLGDNEQFF	TGTGCCAGCAGACCCCCCCTCGGGGACAATGAGCAGTTCTTC
TRBV7-9	TRBD1	TRBJ2-3	once	CASSSTRVGDRDDF	TGTGCCAGCAGCTCAACTCGGGTCGGGGACAGGGACGACTTT
TRBV30	TRBD1	TRBJ1-5	.	CAWDRVINQPQHF	TGTGCCTGGGACAGGGTCATCAATCAGCCCCAGCATTTT
TRBV9	.	TRBJ2-3	.	CASSVANQGLDTQYF	TGTGCCAGCAGCGTAGCTAACCAGGGGTTAGATACGCAGTATTTT
TRBV6-2/TRBV6-3	TRBD2	TRBJ2-3	.	CASSLAGLTDTQYF	TGTGCCAGCAGTTTAGCGGGACTCACAGATACGCAGTATTTT
TRBV19	.	TRBJ2-7	few	CASSIGAGSSYEQYF	TGTGCCAGTAGTATAGGGGCGGGAAGCTCCTACGAGCAGTACTTC
TRBV21-1	.	TRBJ2-2	.	CASSKRPRDRRQGRTGELFF	TGTGCCAGCAGCAAAAGGCCTCGGGACAGGAGGCAAGGGAGGACCGGGGAGCTGTTTTTT
TRBV7-9	.	TRBJ1-2	.	CAIDLFRESYGYTF	TGTGCCATCGACCTCTTCCGGGAAAGCTATGGCTACACCTTC
TRBV20-1	.	TRBJ2-1	.	CSASAERNEQFF	TGCAGTGCTAGTGCCGAGCGGAATGAGCAGTTCTTC
TRBV7-9	.	TRBJ1-1	.	CASSLVMGGVTEAFF	TGTGCCAGCAGCTTAGTAATGGGAGGGGTGACTGAAGCTTTCTTT
TRBV7-2	TRBD2	TRBJ2-7	.	CASSFGGRASLEQYF	TGTGCCAGCAGCTTTGGCGGGAGGGCATCTCTCGAGCAGTACTTC
TRBV7-2	TRBD2	TRBJ2-5	.	CASRKEGLAGLSQYF	TGTGCCAGCAGAAAAGAGGGCCTAGCGGGACTGTCCCAGTACTTC
TRBV7-2	.	TRBJ2-6	.	CASSLATASSGANVLTF	TGTGCCAGCAGCTTAGCGACAGCAAGCTCTGGGGCCAACGTCCTGACTTTC
TRBV30	.	TRBJ1-1	once	CAWERQKAFF	TGTGCCTGGGAAAGACAGAAAGCTTTCTTT